A single sample gave rise to the 10 T cell receptor beta chains below, sequenced in a study of T cells after yellow fever vaccination. TCRdb processed the 5' RACE reads anew with MiXCR; each CDR3 protein has one entry. Of approximately 300,000 distinct CDR3 sequences in the sample, 10% to 15% were seen once. The material was CD4+ T cells sorted from PBMCs, obtained 45 days after the yellow fever booster vaccination. The source of these receptors is a man aged 25 to 40 who received the YFV17D yellow fever vaccine.

The genes are TRBV20-1 and TRBJ2-1; the D gene is possibly TRBD1 (5 bases). Trimming removed 3 bases at V and 7 bases at J, with 10 bases between. CDR3 length: 12 residues. Germline values: CDR1 DFQATT, CDR2 SNEGSKA (reference sequence). The CDR3 DNA reads TGCAGTGCTAGGGTCAGGGTAAATGAGCAGTTCTTC. Its translation: CSARVRVNEQFF.

This chain links TRBV10-3 with TRBJ2-6; D perhaps matches TRBD2 (5 bases). The length of the CDR3 is 17 residues. Trimming removed 0 bases at V and 1 base at J, with 10 bases between. From germline, CDR1 is ENHRY and CDR2 SYGVKD. The CDR3 spells CAISESGRASGANVLTF. The CDR3 nucleotides are TGTGCCATCAGTGAGTCAGGGCGGGCATCTGGGGCCAACGTCCTGACTTTC.

V usage is TRBV7-9 and J usage is TRBJ2-7; 7 bases are shared with TRBD1. The CDR3 runs 14 residues. Germline-derived CDR1 and CDR2 are SEHNR and FQNEAQ (reference sequence). J gave up 0 bases and V 6 bases, and 5 bases lay outside the gene matches. This CDR3 reads CASRKDRASYEQYF. The CDR3 DNA follows: TGTGCCAGCAGGAAAGACAGGGCCTCCTACGAGCAGTACTTC. Combining the CDR3 with reference TRBV7-9 and TRBJ2-7 gives the whole variable domain DTGVSQNPRHKITKRGQNVTFRCDPISEHNRLYWYRQTLGQGPEFLTYFQNEAQLEKSRLLSDRFSAERPKGSFSTLEIQRTEQGDSAMYLCASRKDRASYEQYFGPGTRLTVT.

This clonotype turned up a few times. The rearrangement links TRBV10-2 to TRBJ2-7; tentatively, D is TRBD1 (6 bases). The CDR3 covers 14 residues. Germline V CDR1 and CDR2: WSHSY, SAAADI. With 0 bases removed from V and 7 bases from J, the gap between germline ends came to 13 bases. The CDR3 sequence: CASSESSGAEEQYF. In nucleotides, the CDR3 is TGCGCCAGCAGTGAGTCATCAGGGGCGGAAGAGCAGTACTTC.

The sample holds a few counts of this clonotype. The chain has TRBV28 and TRBJ2-5; 8 bases are shared with TRBD2. Germline CDR1 reads MDHEN; CDR2 reads SYDVKM. The CDR3 runs to 16 residues. The junction had 9 bases not matched to a gene; V was cut back by 2 bases and J by 4 bases. CDR3: CASSLRPGGASETQYF. The CDR3 DNA follows: TGTGCCAGCAGTTTACGACCCGGGGGGGCATCAGAGACCCAGTACTTC. Based on the CDR3 plus reference TRBV28 and TRBJ2-5, the full variable domain is DVKVTQSSRYLVKRTGEKVFLECVQDMDHENMFWYRQDPGLGLRLIYFSYDVKMKEKGDIPEGYSVSREKKERFSLILESASTNQTSMYLCASSLRPGGASETQYFGPGTRLLVL.

V and J are TRBV18 and TRBJ2-1; D tentatively fits TRBD1 or TRBD2 (5 bases each). The CDR3 totals 15 residues. Trimming cost V 3 bases and J 8 bases, with 17 bases left between them. In germline, CDR1 is KGHSH, CDR2 LQKENI. DNA of the CDR3: TGTGCCAGCTCACCCGCAGGGACCGGGATCTATGAGCAGTTCTTC. Translated, it gives CASSPAGTGIYEQFF. Full variable domain (rest looked up from reference TRBV18 and TRBJ2-1): NAGVMQNPRHLVRRRGQEARLRCSPMKGHSHVYWYRQLPEEGLKFMVYLQKENIIDESGMPKERFSAEFPKEGPSILRIQQVVRGDSAAYFCASSPAGTGIYEQFFGPGTRLTVL.

The table lists this clonotype with a few counts. The rearrangement uses TRBV5-1 and TRBJ1-1; no clear D gene. Germline V lookup: CDR1 SGHRS, CDR2 YFSETQ. The CDR3 has 14 residues. The ends were cut back, 0 bases at V and 0 bases at J, with 6 bases in the middle. CDR3 DNA sequence: TGCGCCAGCAGCTTGGTACAGTTGAACACTGAAGCTTTCTTT. Encoded protein: CASSLVQLNTEAFF. Full variable domain (missing parts from reference TRBV5-1 and TRBJ1-1): KAGVTQTPRYLIKTRGQQVTLSCSPISGHRSVSWYQQTPGQGLQFLFEYFSETQRNKGNFPGRFSGRQFSNSRSEMNVSTLELGDSALYLCASSLVQLNTEAFFGQGTRLTVV.

This sequence joins TRBV7-2 and TRBJ2-7; D uncertain. Trimming stripped 4 bases from V and 3 bases from J, with 13 bases between. CDR3 length equals 14 residues. Germline V gene data show CDR1 as SGHTA and CDR2 as FQGNSA. This CDR3 reads CASSYNPRFYEQYF. Written as DNA, the CDR3 is TGTGCCAGCAGCTATAACCCTCGGTTCTACGAGCAGTACTTC.

This sequence joins TRBV2 and TRBJ2-4, with D unclear. V was cut by 5 bases and J by 9 bases, with 11 bases left in between. This CDR3 comprises 12 residues. Germline V lookup: CDR1 SNHLY, CDR2 FYNNEI. CDR3 bases: TGTGCCAGCAGTAAGGCGGAGAGCATTCAGTACTTC. It encodes CASSKAESIQYF.

The chain couples TRBV10-3 to TRBJ2-7, with D perhaps TRBD1 or TRBD2 (5 bases each). V lost 4 bases and J 5 bases, leaving 9 bases between the germline ends. The CDR3 has 12 amino acids. The germline V gene has CDR1 ENHRY and CDR2 SYGVKD. CDR3 region: CAISVLGDEQYF. For the CDR3, the DNA is TGTGCCATCAGTGTTTTGGGGGACGAGCAGTACTTC.